This note documents a single T cell receptor beta chain sequence. The antigen remains unidentified. Germline V gives CDR1 MNHEY, CDR2 SVGAGI. The CDR3 has 14 residues. The V end lost 3 bases, the J end lost 4 bases, and 12 bases lay between the germline ends. This entry belongs to a study of beta chain features in type 1 diabetes. Findings and limits, study-wide: For TCRB rearrangement, an influence of HLA type remained unresolved here. Cells with high TCR expression could be over-represented when cDNA is sequenced. Type 1 diabetes patients showed a moderate but significant shortening of TCRB CDR3s in all four CD4+ subsets.

Each sorted population was over 98% pure. Isolated RNA was reverse transcribed in full, so expressed TCRB transcripts were sequenced. Here immunoSEQ multiplex PCR was the method, and the copy in TCRdb shows in-frame clones only, minus some. The repertoire holds 300,000 to 450,000 clones, with over 10% as singletons. This rearrangement joins TRBV6-5 to TRBJ2-5; D unclear. Sequenced: naive CD4+ T cells from blood. This sequence originates from a young woman with type 1 diabetes. CDR3 sequence (DNA): TGTGCCAGCAGTTATCAGGATCCCAGAGAGACCCAGTACTTC. Translating it yields CASSYQDPRETQYF.